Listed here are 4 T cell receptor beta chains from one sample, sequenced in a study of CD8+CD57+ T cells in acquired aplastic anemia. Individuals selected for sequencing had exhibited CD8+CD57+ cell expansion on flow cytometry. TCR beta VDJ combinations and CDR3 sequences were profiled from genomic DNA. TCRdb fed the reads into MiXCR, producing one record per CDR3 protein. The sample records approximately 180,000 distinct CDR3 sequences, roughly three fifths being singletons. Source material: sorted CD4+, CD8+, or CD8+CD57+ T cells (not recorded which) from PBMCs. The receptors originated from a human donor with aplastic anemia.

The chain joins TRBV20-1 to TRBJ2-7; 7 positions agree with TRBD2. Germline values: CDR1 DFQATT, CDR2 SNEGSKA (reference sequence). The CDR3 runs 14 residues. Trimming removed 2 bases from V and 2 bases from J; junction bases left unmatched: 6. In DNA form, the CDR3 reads TGCAGTGCTAGAATGCCTAGCGGCACCTACGAGCAGTACTTC. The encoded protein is CSARMPSGTYEQYF.

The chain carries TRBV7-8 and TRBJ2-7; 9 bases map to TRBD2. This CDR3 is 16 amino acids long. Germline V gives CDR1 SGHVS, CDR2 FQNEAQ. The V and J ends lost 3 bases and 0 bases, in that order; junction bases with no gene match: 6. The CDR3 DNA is TGTGCCAGCAGCTTGTCAGCGGGAGGTTACTCCTACGAGCAGTACTTC. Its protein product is CASSLSAGGYSYEQYF.

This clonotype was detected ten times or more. This CDR3 reads CASSPTQGTEQFF. The DNA for the CDR3 is TGTGCCAGCAGCCCGACCCAGGGCACCGAGCAGTTCTTC. This rearrangement joins TRBV9 to TRBJ2-1; weak D call: TRBD1 (5 bases). V gave up 4 bases and J gave up 10 bases, with 15 bases separating them. This CDR3 has 13 amino acids. Germline V gene sequence: CDR1 SGDLS, CDR2 YYNGEE. The variable domain in full, completed from reference TRBV9 and TRBJ2-1, reads DSGVTQTPKHLITATGQRVTLRCSPRSGDLSVYWYQQSLDQGLQFLIQYYNGEERAKGNILERFSAQQFPDLHSELNLSSLELGDSALYFCASSPTQGTEQFFGPGTRLTVL.

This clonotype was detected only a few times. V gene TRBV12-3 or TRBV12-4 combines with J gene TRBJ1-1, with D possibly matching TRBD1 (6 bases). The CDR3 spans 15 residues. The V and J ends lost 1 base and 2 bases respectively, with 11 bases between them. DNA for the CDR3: TGTGCCAGCAGTTTAGAAGACAGGACCAACACTGAAGCTTTCTTT. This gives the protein CASSLEDRTNTEAFF.